A selection of T cell receptor beta chains follows, all from one sample in a study of shared clonotypes between healthy human individuals. This table comes from immunoSEQ multiplex PCR, and its TCRdb copy is limited to in-frame clones, with some not included. The sample holds more than 1.2 million clones; approximately 98.5% are singletons and the top ten take under 0.45%. The sample comprised naive CD4+ T cells sorted from blood. These receptors all stem from a man aged 25-40 years in good health. The CDR3 runs from the conserved cysteine through the conserved F or W. The D gene is left open where the match is weak. Expanded clones are given a class, and other clones once, few, many or no size at all.

cdr3_aa cdr3_nt v_call d_call j_call clone_size
CAILRPYEQYF TGTGCCATCCTCCGTCCCTACGAGCAGTACTTC TRBV19 - TRBJ2-7 -
CASSEIGQGRNQPQHF TGTGCCAGCAGTGAAATCGGACAGGGTCGGAATCAGCCCCAGCATTTT TRBV6-1 TRBD1 TRBJ1-5 once
CASSPLAAGWTDTQYF TGTGCCAGCAGCCCTCTTGCAGCGGGATGGACAGATACGCAGTATTTT TRBV7-8 TRBD2 TRBJ2-3 -
CASTAVDSETQYF TGTGCCAGCACGGCGGTAGACTCCGAGACCCAGTACTTC TRBV28 - TRBJ2-5 -
CASSVGGHKTYEQYF TGTGCCAGCAGCGTAGGGGGACATAAGACCTACGAGCAGTACTTC TRBV9 - TRBJ2-7 -
CASSWRFQTSRRASYEQYF TGTGCCAGCAGCTGGAGGTTCCAGACTAGCCGGAGAGCGTCCTACGAGCAGTACTTC TRBV7-2 TRBD2 TRBJ2-7 -
CASSPSGTETQYF TGTGCCAGCTCACCCTCCGGGACGGAGACCCAGTACTTC TRBV18 - TRBJ2-5 -
CASSWEFRLGRTYNEQFF TGCGCCAGCAGCTGGGAGTTTCGATTAGGGAGAACCTACAATGAGCAGTTCTTC TRBV5-1 - TRBJ2-1 -
CASRRGAGGNSYEQYF TGCGCCTCCCGACGGGGAGCGGGAGGGAACTCCTACGAGCAGTACTTC TRBV5-1 TRBD2 TRBJ2-7 -
CAWSEGPNYGYTF TGTGCCTGGAGCGAGGGACCGAACTATGGCTACACCTTC TRBV30 - TRBJ1-2 -
CASSLEQGNEKLFF TGTGCCAGCAGCTTAGAACAGGGAAATGAAAAACTGTTTTTT TRBV7-9 - TRBJ1-4 -
CASSIEGTGNTIYF TGCGCCAGCAGCATCGAGGGGACTGGAAACACCATATATTTT TRBV5-1 - TRBJ1-3 -
CASSLEGGTEAFF TGTGCCAGCAGTTTAGAAGGGGGAACTGAAGCTTTCTTT TRBV27 - TRBJ1-1 -
CASSIDGFGYEQYF TGTGCCAGTAGTATTGATGGTTTCGGCTACGAGCAGTACTTC TRBV19 - TRBJ2-7 -
CSVGRGGVNTEAFF TGCAGCGTTGGGAGGGGAGGGGTGAACACTGAAGCTTTCTTT TRBV29-1 - TRBJ1-1 -
CASSLQGPYGYTF TGTGCCAGCAGCTTACAGGGACCATATGGCTACACCTTC TRBV6-5 - TRBJ1-2 -
CASSLDRSTDTQYF TGTGCCAGCAGCTTGGACAGAAGCACAGATACGCAGTATTTT TRBV7-2 - TRBJ2-3 -
CASSLDNSGKQFF TGTGCCAGCAGCTTAGATAATAGCGGGAAGCAGTTCTTC TRBV11-2 TRBD2 TRBJ2-1 -
CASSPHRSSYNEQFF TGTGCCAGCAGCCCACACAGGAGCTCCTACAATGAGCAGTTCTTC TRBV6-5 - TRBJ2-1 -
CASSQGLSFNTGELFF TGCGCCAGCAGCCAAGGACTATCTTTTAACACCGGGGAGCTGTTTTTT TRBV4-3 - TRBJ2-2 once
CSGRQGAETQYF TGCAGCGGTCGACAGGGGGCTGAGACCCAGTACTTC TRBV29-1 TRBD1 TRBJ2-5 -
CASSLRLADSYEQYF TGTGCCAGCAGCTTAAGACTAGCGGACTCCTACGAGCAGTACTTC TRBV7-2 TRBD2 TRBJ2-7 -
CASSPLSTWAQYF TGTGCCAGCAGCCCCCTTTCCACCTGGGCGCAGTACTTC TRBV14 - TRBJ2-7 -
CASSLEAGGYTDTQYF TGCGCCAGCAGCTTGGAGGCGGGAGGGTACACAGATACGCAGTATTTT TRBV5-1 TRBD2 TRBJ2-3 -
CASGTASNQPQHF TGTGCCTCGGGGACGGCTAGCAATCAGCCCCAGCATTTT TRBV30 - TRBJ1-5 -
CASSLGQGRGYTF TGTGCCAGCAGCTTAGGCCAGGGCCGAGGCTACACCTTC TRBV7-2 - TRBJ1-2 -
CASTRRTGGYEQYF TGTGCCAGCACCCGCCGGACAGGGGGCTACGAGCAGTACTTC TRBV28 TRBD1 TRBJ2-7 -
CASSQDRAAGTTYEQYF TGCGCCAGCAGCCAAGATCGTGCAGCGGGGACAACCTACGAGCAGTACTTC TRBV4-1 - TRBJ2-7 -
CASNLRTDRGQYF TGTGCCAGTAACCTTAGGACAGACCGAGGGCAGTACTTC TRBV6-1 - TRBJ2-7 -
CASSARRPPLHNEQFF TGTGCCAGCAGTGCCCGCCGCCCCCCTTTACACAATGAGCAGTTCTTC TRBV7-9 - TRBJ2-1 -
CASSQQIRDQPQHF TGCGCCAGCAGCCAACAGATTCGGGATCAGCCCCAGCATTTT TRBV4-1 - TRBJ1-5 once
CASSLARARTFSYEQYF TGTGCCAGCAGCTTAGCCAGGGCCCGCACTTTTTCCTACGAGCAGTACTTC TRBV7-8 - TRBJ2-7 once
CAWRGGGRVGYGF TGTGCCTGGAGGGGCGGGGGCCGCGTGGGCTACGGCTTC TRBV30 - TRBJ1-2 -
CASSWGTELTYEQYF TGTGCCAGCAGCTGGGGGACGGAACTTACCTACGAGCAGTACTTC TRBV5-5 - TRBJ2-7 -
CASRIQGFSNQPQHF TGTGCCAGCAGAATACAGGGCTTTAGCAATCAGCCCCAGCATTTT TRBV28 - TRBJ1-5 -
CASSLFGTVPETQYF TGTGCCAGCAGTTTATTTGGGACAGTCCCTGAGACCCAGTACTTC TRBV28 TRBD1 TRBJ2-5 -
CASSLMFRGETQYF TGTGCCAGCAGCTTAATGTTCCGCGGGGAGACCCAGTACTTC TRBV7-6 - TRBJ2-5 -
CASSRQIWGNQPQHF TGTGCATCGAGTCGCCAAATATGGGGAAATCAGCCCCAGCATTTT TRBV19 - TRBJ1-5 -
CASSLDSSNQPQHF TGTGCCAGCAGTTTAGACAGTAGCAATCAGCCCCAGCATTTT TRBV6-1 - TRBJ1-5 -
CASSGKTGGGQPQHF TGTGCCAGCAGCGGTAAGACAGGGGGTGGTCAGCCCCAGCATTTT TRBV6-1 TRBD1 TRBJ1-5 -
CASSFFGGSYNEQFF TGTGCCAGCAGCTTCTTTGGGGGCTCCTACAATGAGCAGTTCTTC TRBV11-2 - TRBJ2-1 -
CAISGYTEAFF TGTGCCATCAGTGGGTACACTGAAGCTTTCTTT TRBV10-3 - TRBJ1-1 -
CASSFVLGGITDYGYTF TGTGCCAGCAGTTTTGTTCTGGGGGGAATAACTGACTATGGCTACACCTTC TRBV28 - TRBJ1-2 once
CASSPSGQPQHF TGTGCCAGCAGCCCATCTGGTCAGCCCCAGCATTTT TRBV5-4 - TRBJ1-5 once
CASSPLAMGFTDTQYF TGTGCCAGCTCACCACTAGCGATGGGCTTCACAGATACGCAGTATTTT TRBV18 - TRBJ2-3 -
CASSDFEGLADSTDTQYF TGCGCCAGCAGTGATTTCGAAGGACTAGCGGATAGCACAGATACGCAGTATTTT TRBV10-1 TRBD2 TRBJ2-3 -
CASSLDLGGSYEQYF TGTGCCAGCAGCTTAGATCTTGGCGGGTCCTACGAGCAGTACTTC TRBV11-2 - TRBJ2-7 -
CASTPTGEVSGELFF TGTGCCAGCACCCCGACAGGGGAGGTATCCGGGGAGCTGTTTTTT TRBV7-9 TRBD1 TRBJ2-2 -
CSVLGVVYEQYF TGCAGCGTGCTGGGGGTCGTATACGAGCAGTACTTC TRBV29-1 - TRBJ2-7 -
CASSLEDFTDTQYF TGCGCCAGCAGCTTGGAAGACTTCACAGATACGCAGTATTTT TRBV5-1 - TRBJ2-3 -